The clone carrying this TCR beta chain has a single count. There are 15 residues in the CDR3. V lost 5 bases and J 2 bases, leaving 14 bases between the germline ends. Germline CDR1 is MNHEY and CDR2 is SMNVEV (reference sequence). The sample belongs to a study of blood T cell repertoires in COVID-19. Study-level background: The United States, Italy and Spain were the sources of the acute and convalescent COVID-19 samples. In each case, the material was cDNA or gDNA derived from T cells, B-cell-depleted T cells, or PBMCs.

As originally analysed: Scientists estimated how many nucleated cells there were by amplifying reference gene primers. Sequenced by immunoSEQ multiplex PCR; TCRdb stores in-frame clones only, minus some. The D gene and trimming were derived from the DNA, and the V and J assignments and clone size from that table. The profile shows fewer than 300,000 clones, around 78% of them singletons. This chain links TRBV27 with TRBJ2-3; tentatively, D is TRBD1 (6 bases). This TCR derives from a woman in her 70s with active or convalescent COVID-19. The sample was peripheral blood. The CDR3 DNA reads TGTGCCAGCAGTCTAATGACAGGTTTCACAGATACGCAGTATTTT. Its protein product is CASSLMTGFTDTQYF.